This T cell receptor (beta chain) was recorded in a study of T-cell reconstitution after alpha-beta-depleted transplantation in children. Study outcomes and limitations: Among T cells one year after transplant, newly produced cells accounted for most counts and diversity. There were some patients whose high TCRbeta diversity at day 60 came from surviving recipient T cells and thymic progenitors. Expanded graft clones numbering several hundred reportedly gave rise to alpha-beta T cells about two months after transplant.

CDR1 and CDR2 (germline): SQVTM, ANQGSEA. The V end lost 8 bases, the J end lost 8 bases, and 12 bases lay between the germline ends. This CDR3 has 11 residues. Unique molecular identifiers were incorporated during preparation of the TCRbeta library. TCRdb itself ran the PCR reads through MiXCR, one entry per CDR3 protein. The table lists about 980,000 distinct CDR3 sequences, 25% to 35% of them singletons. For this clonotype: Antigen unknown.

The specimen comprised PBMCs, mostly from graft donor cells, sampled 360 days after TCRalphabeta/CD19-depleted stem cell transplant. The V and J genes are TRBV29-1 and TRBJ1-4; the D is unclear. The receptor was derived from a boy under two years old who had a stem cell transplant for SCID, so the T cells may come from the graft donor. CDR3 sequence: CSLRFGEKLFF. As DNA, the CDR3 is TGCAGCCTGAGGTTCGGGGAAAAACTGTTTTTT.